This TCR beta chain was obtained from a study of T-cell memory formation after mild COVID-19. Study context: TCR clusters showed largely donor specificity. General study points: Whereas later expanders leaned CD4+, clones contracting day 15 to 85 showed a balanced CD4/CD8 makeup. Clones which contracted sat mainly in CM and EM if CD4+, and in EMRA if CD8+.

V lost 4 bases and J 0 bases, leaving 11 bases between the germline ends. The germline V gene has CDR1 LGHNA and CDR2 YSLEER. The length of the CDR3 is 15 residues. About this clonotype: Antigen specificity is unknown.

A single record per CDR3 protein comes from TCRdb applying MiXCR to the 5' RACE reads. The table lists about 360,000 distinct CDR3 sequences, 10% to 15% of them singletons. This receptor was taken from a man younger than 30 who had mild COVID-19 (a few samples of this study predate the infection). Cell type and time point are not known. The sample comprised PBMCs or a T cell subset sorted from them (not recorded which). The J gene is TRBJ2-3, the V gene TRBV4-3; D ambiguous. DNA of the CDR3: TGCGCCAGCAGCCGAGCTAGGGTCAGCACAGATACGCAGTATTTT. Its protein product is CASSRARVSTDTQYF.